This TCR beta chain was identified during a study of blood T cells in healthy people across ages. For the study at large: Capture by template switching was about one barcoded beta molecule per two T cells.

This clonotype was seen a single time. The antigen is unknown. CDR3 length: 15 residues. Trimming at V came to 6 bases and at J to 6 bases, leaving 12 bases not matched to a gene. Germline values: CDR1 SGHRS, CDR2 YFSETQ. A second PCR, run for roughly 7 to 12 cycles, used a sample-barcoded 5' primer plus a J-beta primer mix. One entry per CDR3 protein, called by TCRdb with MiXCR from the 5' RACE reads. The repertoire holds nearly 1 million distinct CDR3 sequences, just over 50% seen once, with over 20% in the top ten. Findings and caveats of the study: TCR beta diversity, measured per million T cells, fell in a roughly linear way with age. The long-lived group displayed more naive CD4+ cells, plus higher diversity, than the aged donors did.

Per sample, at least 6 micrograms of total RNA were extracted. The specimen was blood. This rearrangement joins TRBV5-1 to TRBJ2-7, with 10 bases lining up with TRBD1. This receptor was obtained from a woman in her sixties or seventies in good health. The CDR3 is CASTTFGTGASEQYF. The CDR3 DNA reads TGCGCCAGCACCACCTTCGGGACAGGGGCTTCCGAGCAGTACTTC.